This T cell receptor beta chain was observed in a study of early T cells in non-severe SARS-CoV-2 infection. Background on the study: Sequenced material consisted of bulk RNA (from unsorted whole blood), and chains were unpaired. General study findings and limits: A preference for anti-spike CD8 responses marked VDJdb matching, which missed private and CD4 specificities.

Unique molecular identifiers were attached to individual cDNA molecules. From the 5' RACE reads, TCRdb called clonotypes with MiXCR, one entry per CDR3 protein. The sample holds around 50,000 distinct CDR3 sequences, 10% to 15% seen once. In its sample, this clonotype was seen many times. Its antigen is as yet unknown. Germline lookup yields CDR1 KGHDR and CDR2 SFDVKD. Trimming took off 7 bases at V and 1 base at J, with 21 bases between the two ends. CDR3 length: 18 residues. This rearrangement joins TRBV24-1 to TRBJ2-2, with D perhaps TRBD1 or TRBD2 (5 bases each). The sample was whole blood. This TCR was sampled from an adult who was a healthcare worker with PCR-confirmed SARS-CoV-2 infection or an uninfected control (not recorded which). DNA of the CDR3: TGTGCCACCAGCTCAAATCCCCCCGGGACGGAGAACACCGGGGAGCTGTTTTTT. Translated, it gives CATSSNPPGTENTGELFF.